This T cell receptor beta chain originates from a study of memory CD4+ T cells and cytomegalovirus serostatus. Original processing notes: Out-of-frame sequences were removed, leaving around 2,000,000 distinct TCRbeta sequences. TCRdb's table, derived via immunoSEQ multiplex PCR, lists solely in-frame clones and lacks some. V and J calls plus clone size are reproduced from that table; the DNA served to infer D and trimming. The sample carries roughly 48,000 clones, about 83% recorded once. The sort gate was single viable CD3+CD4+CD8-CD45RO+ cells for memory CD4+ T cells. This TCR derives from an adult in good health and CMV-seropositive. The specimen sequenced was memory CD4+ T cells from blood.

The CDR3 loop is CASSERSPWDTIYF. As DNA, the CDR3 is TGTGCCAGCAGTGAACGCTCCCCATGGGACACCATATATTTT. V and J are TRBV2 and TRBJ1-3; D remains unclear. Germline values: CDR1 SNHLY, CDR2 FYNNEI. This CDR3 is built from 14 residues. Trimming removed 2 bases at V and 8 bases at J, with 13 bases between.